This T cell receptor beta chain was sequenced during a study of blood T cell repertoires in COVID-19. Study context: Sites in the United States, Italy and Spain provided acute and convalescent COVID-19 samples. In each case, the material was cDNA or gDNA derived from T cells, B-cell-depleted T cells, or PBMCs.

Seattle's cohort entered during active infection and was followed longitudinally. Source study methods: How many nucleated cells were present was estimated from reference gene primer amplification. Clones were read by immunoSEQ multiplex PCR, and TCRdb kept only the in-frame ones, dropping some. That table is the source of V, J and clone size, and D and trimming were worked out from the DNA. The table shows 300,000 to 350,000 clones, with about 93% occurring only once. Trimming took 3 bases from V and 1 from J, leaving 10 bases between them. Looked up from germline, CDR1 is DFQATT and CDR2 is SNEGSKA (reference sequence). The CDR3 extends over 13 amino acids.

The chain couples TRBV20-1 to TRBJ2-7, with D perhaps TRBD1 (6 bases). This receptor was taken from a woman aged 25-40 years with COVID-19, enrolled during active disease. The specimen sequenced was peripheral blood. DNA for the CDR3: TGCAGTGCTAGTACAGGGCCTTCCTACGAGCAGTACTTC. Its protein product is CSASTGPSYEQYF.